This T cell receptor (beta chain) emerged from a study of shared clonotypes between healthy human individuals. Study-wide results and caveats: Rarefaction analysis demonstrated incomplete sorted-subset sequencing notwithstanding large depth.

V was clipped by 1 base and J by 5 bases, with 4 bases between them. This CDR3 is built from 12 residues. Germline V gene sequence: CDR1 KGHSH, CDR2 LQKENI. Of note for this clone: Antigen specificity is unknown. The same CDR3 is also encoded by other DNA sequences in this sample.

The authors ran the assay at deep level. Profiling relied on immunoSEQ multiplex PCR, and the TCRdb table lists in-frame clones only, not all of them. The table has 850,000 to 1,200,000 clones, about 80% seen once. The TCR sequence derives from a man aged 18-30 years in good health. Sequencing was done on a sample of memory CD4+ T cells sorted from blood. The subset here: CD45RA-negative fraction. The J gene is TRBJ2-3, the V gene TRBV18; D gene unclear. CDR3 amino acids: CASSPQGDTQYF. The DNA for the CDR3 is TGTGCCAGCTCACCACAAGGAGATACGCAGTATTTT. Drawing the rest from reference TRBV18 and TRBJ2-3, the complete variable domain is NAGVMQNPRHLVRRRGQEARLRCSPMKGHSHVYWYRQLPEEGLKFMVYLQKENIIDESGMPKERFSAEFPKEGPSILRIQQVVRGDSAAYFCASSPQGDTQYFGPGTRLTVL.